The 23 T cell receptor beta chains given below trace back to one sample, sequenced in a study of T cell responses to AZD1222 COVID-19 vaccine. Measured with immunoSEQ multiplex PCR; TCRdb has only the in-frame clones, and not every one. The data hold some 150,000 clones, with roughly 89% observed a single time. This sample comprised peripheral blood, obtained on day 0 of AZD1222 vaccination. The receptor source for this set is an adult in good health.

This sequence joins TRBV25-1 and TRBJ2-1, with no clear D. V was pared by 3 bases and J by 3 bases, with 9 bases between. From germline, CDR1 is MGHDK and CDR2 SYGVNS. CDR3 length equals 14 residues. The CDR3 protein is CASSDVEIYNEQFF. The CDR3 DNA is TGTGCCAGCAGTGATGTGGAGATCTACAATGAGCAGTTCTTC.

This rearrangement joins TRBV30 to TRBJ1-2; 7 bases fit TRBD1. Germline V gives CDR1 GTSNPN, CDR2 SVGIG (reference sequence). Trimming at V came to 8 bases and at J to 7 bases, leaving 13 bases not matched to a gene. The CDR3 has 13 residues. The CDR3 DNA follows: TGTGCCCGGGGACAGTATACGTTGGGTGGCTACACCTTC. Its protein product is CARGQYTLGGYTF.

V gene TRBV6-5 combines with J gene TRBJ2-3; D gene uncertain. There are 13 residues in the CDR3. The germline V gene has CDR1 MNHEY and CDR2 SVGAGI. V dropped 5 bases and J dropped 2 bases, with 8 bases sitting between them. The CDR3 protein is CASSPTYTDTQYF. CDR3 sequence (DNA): TGTGCCAGCAGTCCGACCTACACAGATACGCAGTATTTT.

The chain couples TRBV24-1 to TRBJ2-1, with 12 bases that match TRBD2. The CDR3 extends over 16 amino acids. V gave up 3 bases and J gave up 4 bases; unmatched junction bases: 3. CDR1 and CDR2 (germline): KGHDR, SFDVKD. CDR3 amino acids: CATSDAGTSGYNEQFF. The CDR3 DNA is TGTGCCACCAGTGATGCCGGGACTAGCGGGTACAATGAGCAGTTCTTC.

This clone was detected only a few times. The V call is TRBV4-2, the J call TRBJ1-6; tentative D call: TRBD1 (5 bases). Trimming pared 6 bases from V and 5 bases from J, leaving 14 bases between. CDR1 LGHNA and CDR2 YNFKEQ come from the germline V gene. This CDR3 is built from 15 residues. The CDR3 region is CASSPVGANNSPLHF. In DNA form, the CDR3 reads TGTGCCAGCAGTCCGGTCGGGGCCAATAATTCACCCCTCCACTTT.

CDR3: CATRHTEAFF. The DNA of the CDR3 is TGTGCCACCAGACACACTGAAGCTTTCTTT. This sequence joins TRBV2 and TRBJ1-1; no firm D call. The V gene's germline CDR1 is SNHLY and CDR2 FYNNEI. This CDR3 spans 10 amino acids. V lost 10 bases and J lost 3, with 6 bases in between.

CDR3 sequence: CASRPDRGGSPLHF. The CDR3 DNA is TGTGCCAGCAGGCCGGACAGGGGTGGATCACCCCTCCACTTT. This rearrangement joins TRBV6-5 to TRBJ1-6, with 9 bases lining up with TRBD1. With 6 bases clipped from V and 10 bases from J, the junction kept 7 bases outside the gene matches. The CDR3 consists of 14 residues. The germline CDR1 and CDR2 sequences are MNHEY and SVGAGI.

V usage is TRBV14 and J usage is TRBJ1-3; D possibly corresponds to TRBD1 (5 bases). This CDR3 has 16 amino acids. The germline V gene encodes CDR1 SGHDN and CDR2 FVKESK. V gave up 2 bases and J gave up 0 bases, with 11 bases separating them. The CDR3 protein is CASSQLGVVSGNTIYF. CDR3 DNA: TGTGCCAGCAGCCAACTAGGGGTCGTCTCTGGAAACACCATATATTTT.

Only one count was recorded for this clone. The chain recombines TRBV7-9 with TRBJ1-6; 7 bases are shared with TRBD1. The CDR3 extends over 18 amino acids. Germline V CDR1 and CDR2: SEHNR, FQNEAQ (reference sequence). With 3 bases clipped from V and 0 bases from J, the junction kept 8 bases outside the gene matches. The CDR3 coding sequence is TGTGCCAGCAGCTTGAGTACAGGGGCCCTCTCCTATAATTCACCCCTCCACTTT. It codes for CASSLSTGALSYNSPLHF. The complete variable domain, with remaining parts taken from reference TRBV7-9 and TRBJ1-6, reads DTGVSQNPRHKITKRGQNVTFRCDPISEHNRLYWYRQTLGQGPEFLTYFQNEAQLEKSRLLSDRFSAERPKGSFSTLEIQRTEQGDSAMYLCASSLSTGALSYNSPLHFGNGTRLTVT.

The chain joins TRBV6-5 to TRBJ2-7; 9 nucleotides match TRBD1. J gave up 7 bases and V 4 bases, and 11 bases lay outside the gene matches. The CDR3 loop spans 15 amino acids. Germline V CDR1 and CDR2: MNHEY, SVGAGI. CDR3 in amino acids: CASSFLPGQGDEQYV. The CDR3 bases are TGTGCCAGCAGTTTTCTCCCGGGACAGGGCGATGAGCAGTACGTC.

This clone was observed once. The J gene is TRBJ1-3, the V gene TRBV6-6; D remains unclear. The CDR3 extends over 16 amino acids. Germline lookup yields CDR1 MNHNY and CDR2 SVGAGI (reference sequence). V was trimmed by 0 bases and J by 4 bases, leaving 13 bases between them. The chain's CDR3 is CASSYSIGGPGNTIYF. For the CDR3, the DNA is TGTGCCAGCAGTTACTCGATAGGAGGTCCCGGAAACACCATATATTTT.

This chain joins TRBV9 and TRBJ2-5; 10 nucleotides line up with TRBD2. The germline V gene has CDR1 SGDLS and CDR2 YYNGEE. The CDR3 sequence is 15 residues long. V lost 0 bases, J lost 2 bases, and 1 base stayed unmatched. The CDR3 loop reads CASSVVAGGQETQYF. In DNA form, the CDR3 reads TGTGCCAGCAGCGTAGTAGCGGGGGGACAAGAGACCCAGTACTTC.

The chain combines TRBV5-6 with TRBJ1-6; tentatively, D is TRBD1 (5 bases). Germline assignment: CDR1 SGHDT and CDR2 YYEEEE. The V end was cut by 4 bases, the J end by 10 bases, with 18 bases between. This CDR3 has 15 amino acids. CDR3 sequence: CASSPDGGVRSPLHF. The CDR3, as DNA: TGTGCCAGCAGCCCCGATGGAGGGGTGAGGTCACCCCTCCACTTT.

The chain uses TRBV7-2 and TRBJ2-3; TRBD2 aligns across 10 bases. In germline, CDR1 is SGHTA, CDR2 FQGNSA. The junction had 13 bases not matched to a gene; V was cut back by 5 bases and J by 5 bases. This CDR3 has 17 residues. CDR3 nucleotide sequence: TGTGCCAGCAGCGTTAGACTAGCGGGTCCTCTGAGAGATACGCAGTATTTT. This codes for CASSVRLAGPLRDTQYF.

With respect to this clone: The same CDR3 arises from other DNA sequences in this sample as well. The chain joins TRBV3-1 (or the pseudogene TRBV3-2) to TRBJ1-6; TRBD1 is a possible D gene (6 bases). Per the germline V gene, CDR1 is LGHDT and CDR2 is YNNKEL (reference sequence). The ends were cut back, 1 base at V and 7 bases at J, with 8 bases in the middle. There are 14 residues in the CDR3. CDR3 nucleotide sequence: TGTGCCAGCAGCCAAGGGACAGAGAATTCACCCCTCCACTTT. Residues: CASSQGTENSPLHF.

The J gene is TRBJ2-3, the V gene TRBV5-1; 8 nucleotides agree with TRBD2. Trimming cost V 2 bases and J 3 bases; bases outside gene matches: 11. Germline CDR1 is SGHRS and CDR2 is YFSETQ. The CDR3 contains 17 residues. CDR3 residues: CASSFGPTSGSTDTQYF. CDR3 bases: TGCGCCAGCAGCTTTGGGCCCACTAGCGGAAGTACAGATACGCAGTATTTT.

DNA for the CDR3: TGTGCCAGCTCACCCCTCCGACTAGCGGGAGTTAAGTCTTTTAACACAGATACGCAGTATTTT. This sequence encodes CASSPLRLAGVKSFNTDTQYF. This chain uses TRBV18 with TRBJ2-3; 12 nucleotides align to TRBD2. The germline V gene has CDR1 KGHSH and CDR2 LQKENI. With V trimmed by 3 bases and J by 2 bases, 18 bases remained unmatched. The CDR3 totals 21 residues.

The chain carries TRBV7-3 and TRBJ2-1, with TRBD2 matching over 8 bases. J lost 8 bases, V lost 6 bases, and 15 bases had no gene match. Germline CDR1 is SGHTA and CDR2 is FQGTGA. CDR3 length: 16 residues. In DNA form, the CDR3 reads TGTGCCAGCAGGTCTTACCTAACCGGGAGGGCACATGAGCAGTTCTTC. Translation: CASRSYLTGRAHEQFF.

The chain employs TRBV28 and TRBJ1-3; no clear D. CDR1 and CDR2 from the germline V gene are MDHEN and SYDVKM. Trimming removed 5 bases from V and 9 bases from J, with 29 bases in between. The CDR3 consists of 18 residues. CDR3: CASSKGLGFSPLFSTIYF. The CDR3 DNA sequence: TGTGCCAGCAGTAAAGGATTGGGGTTCAGTCCCCTTTTTAGCACCATATATTTT.

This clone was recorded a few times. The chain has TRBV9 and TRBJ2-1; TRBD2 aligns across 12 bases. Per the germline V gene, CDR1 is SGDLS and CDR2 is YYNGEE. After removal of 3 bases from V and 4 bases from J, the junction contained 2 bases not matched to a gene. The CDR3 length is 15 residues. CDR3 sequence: CASSALAGGYNEQFF. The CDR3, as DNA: TGTGCCAGCAGCGCACTAGCGGGGGGTTACAATGAGCAGTTCTTC.

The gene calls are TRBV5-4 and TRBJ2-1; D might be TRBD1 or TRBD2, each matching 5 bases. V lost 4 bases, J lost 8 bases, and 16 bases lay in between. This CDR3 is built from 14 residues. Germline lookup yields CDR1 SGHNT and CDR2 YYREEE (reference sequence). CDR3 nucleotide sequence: TGTGCCAGCAGCGGGGGTAGGTTCTGGGATGAGCAGTTCTTC. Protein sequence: CASSGGRFWDEQFF.

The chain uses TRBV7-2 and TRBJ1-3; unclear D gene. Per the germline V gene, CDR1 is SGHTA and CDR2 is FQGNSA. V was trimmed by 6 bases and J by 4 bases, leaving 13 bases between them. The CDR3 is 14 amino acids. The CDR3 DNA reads TGTGCCAGCAGTTCTCTGGGCCTCGGAAACACCATATATTTT. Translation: CASSSLGLGNTIYF.

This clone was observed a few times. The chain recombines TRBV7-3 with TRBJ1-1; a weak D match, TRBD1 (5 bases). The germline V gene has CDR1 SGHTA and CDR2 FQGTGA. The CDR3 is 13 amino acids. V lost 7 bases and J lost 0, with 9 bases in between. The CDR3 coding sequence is TGTGCCAGCACCAGGGAGCTGAACACTGAAGCTTTCTTT. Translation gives CASTRELNTEAFF.